A single T cell receptor (beta chain) is shown here with its context. These data originate in a study of shared clonotypes between healthy human individuals. The method was immunoSEQ multiplex PCR; TCRdb's version includes in-frame clones alone and lacks a portion of them. Among 470,000 or so clones listed, 81% were seen once. Germline assignment: CDR1 SGHNT and CDR2 YENEEA. The CDR3 loop spans 14 amino acids. The V gene lost 3 bases and the J gene lost 1 base, with 6 bases spanning the gap. The clonotype originates from a woman aged 40 to 49 in good health. Some clones in this sample may be carry-over from other donors' samples. The sample consisted of PBMCs. The chain couples TRBV11-3 to TRBJ2-2; D is unresolved. In DNA form, the CDR3 reads TGTGCCAGCAGCTTCTCCGGGAACACCGGGGAGCTGTTTTTT. The encoded protein is CASSFSGNTGELFF.